Listed below are T cell receptor beta chains from one sample, sequenced in a study of patients and donors after allogeneic stem cell transplantation. TCRdb re-derived calls from the RT-PCR reads in MiXCR, one entry per CDR3 protein. The sample records about 410,000 distinct CDR3 sequences, around 15% being singletons. What was sequenced was blood, either unsorted or a sorted T cell fraction (not recorded which). The receptors derive from a human donor who was either an allogeneic HSCT recipient or a stem cell or donor lymphocyte infusion donor (not recorded which). It is not recorded whose cells these are; they may come from a transplant donor. The CDR3 runs from the conserved cysteine through the conserved F or W. Fields, in order: J gene, V gene, clone size, CDR3 protein. A row's size may be missing; if present it is once, few, many or a size class.

J: TRBJ1-5; V: TRBV7-9; size: .; CDR3: CASSNDRVSNQPQHF
J: TRBJ2-1; V: TRBV6-2/TRBV6-3; size: few; CDR3: CASSWARGGQDEQFF
J: TRBJ1-4; V: TRBV20-1; size: few; CDR3: CSARKSGEKLFF
J: TRBJ2-7; V: TRBV4-1; size: .; CDR3: CASSPIPGSYEQYF
J: TRBJ2-7; V: TRBV5-1; size: few; CDR3: CASSPGHMSAYEQYF
J: TRBJ1-2; V: TRBV7-2; size: .; CDR3: CASSFYPPASNYGYTF
J: TRBJ2-1; V: TRBV7-9; size: .; CDR3: CASSPDVEQFF
J: TRBJ2-1; V: TRBV4-1; size: .; CDR3: CASSRSAAEIYNEQFF
J: TRBJ2-1; V: TRBV7-3; size: many; CDR3: CASSLIAGSSYNEQFF
J: TRBJ2-1; V: TRBV10-3; size: many; CDR3: CAISGPPDSYNEQFF
J: TRBJ2-5; V: TRBV29-1; size: .; CDR3: CSVEDWGTGTGEETQYF
J: TRBJ2-5; V: TRBV20-1; size: many; CDR3: CSALGLAGGTQETQYF
J: TRBJ2-3; V: TRBV4-2; size: .; CDR3: CASSPRGGLIPDTQYF
J: TRBJ2-3; V: TRBV27; size: few; CDR3: CASSWLVSDTQYF
J: TRBJ2-3; V: TRBV20-1; size: few; CDR3: CSARQPGLAFDTQYF
J: TRBJ1-2; V: TRBV7-9; size: .; CDR3: CASSLPPAGPSYGYTF
J: TRBJ2-6; V: TRBV11-2; size: few; CDR3: CASSLVGGGFTPGANVLTF
J: TRBJ1-5; V: TRBV4-1; size: few; CDR3: CASSPWGQGSQPQHF
J: TRBJ2-2; V: TRBV6-5; size: .; CDR3: CASSYVGHTGELFF
J: TRBJ1-2; V: TRBV12-3/TRBV12-4; size: many; CDR3: CASSLMRRDGYTF
J: TRBJ2-3; V: TRBV10-3; size: few; CDR3: CAISVREGTQYF
J: TRBJ2-5; V: TRBV5-1; size: few; CDR3: CASSIGTSGRARETQYF
J: TRBJ2-1; V: TRBV9; size: .; CDR3: CASSDPINHNEQFF
J: TRBJ2-7; V: TRBV5-6; size: .; CDR3: CASSSHVAAEQYF
J: TRBJ1-4; V: TRBV5-1; size: few; CDR3: CASSLDRGIRVGEKLFF
J: TRBJ1-5; V: TRBV7-9; size: few; CDR3: CASSLPTGDDQPQHF
J: TRBJ2-3; V: TRBV11-2; size: few; CDR3: CASSLANGLAPDTQYF
J: TRBJ1-1; V: TRBV5-1; size: .; CDR3: CASSWGGDITEAFF
J: TRBJ2-3; V: TRBV5-1; size: few; CDR3: CASSFRTSGSGYTQYF
J: TRBJ2-4; V: TRBV11-3; size: .; CDR3: CASSLDLGGANIQYF
J: TRBJ2-1; V: TRBV6-5; size: few; CDR3: CASSYSQGIYNEQFF
J: TRBJ2-1; V: TRBV12-3/TRBV12-4; size: .; CDR3: CASRFRTGHLGEQFF
J: TRBJ2-6; V: TRBV9; size: few; CDR3: CASSGYRDPSTGANVLTF
J: TRBJ1-2; V: TRBV6-2/TRBV6-3; size: .; CDR3: CASSTSGTAHGYTF
J: TRBJ2-7; V: TRBV7-3; size: many; CDR3: CASSLTVGYEQYF
J: TRBJ2-3; V: TRBV19; size: few; CDR3: CASTASGRSTDTQYF
J: TRBJ2-1; V: TRBV29-1; size: many; CDR3: CSVREGWGNEQFF
J: TRBJ2-4; V: TRBV6-2/TRBV6-3; size: .; CDR3: CASSYSLVALAKNIQYF
J: TRBJ1-6; V: TRBV12-3/TRBV12-4; size: .; CDR3: CASSSRLGTGGSYNSPLHF
J: TRBJ2-7; V: TRBV20-1; size: .; CDR3: CSARARLAGNEQYF
J: TRBJ1-1; V: TRBV7-3; size: .; CDR3: CASSTQRPGQGNTEAFF
J: TRBJ2-7; V: TRBV3-1; size: .; CDR3: CASSQVGETSYEQYF
J: TRBJ2-7; V: TRBV19; size: few; CDR3: CASMRLAGDYEQYF
J: TRBJ2-4; V: TRBV4-3; size: few; CDR3: CASSQDSGTAQYF
J: TRBJ2-7; V: TRBV20-1; size: .; CDR3: CSASVGTSYEQYF
J: TRBJ2-7; V: TRBV6-1; size: few; CDR3: CASSQGEAYEQYF
J: TRBJ2-7; V: TRBV9; size: .; CDR3: CASSVTGGGKNEQYF
J: TRBJ1-2; V: TRBV4-1; size: few; CDR3: CASSPPVRRSANYGYTF
J: TRBJ2-7; V: TRBV5-1; size: .; CDR3: CASSPVGGSDEQYF
J: TRBJ2-1; V: TRBV7-7; size: many; CDR3: CASRSLTQFYNEQFF
J: TRBJ2-2; V: TRBV5-1; size: few; CDR3: CASSPLQLSTGELFF
J: TRBJ2-3; V: TRBV12-3/TRBV12-4; size: many; CDR3: CASSSLGTDTQYF
J: TRBJ2-3; V: TRBV11-1; size: .; CDR3: CASRPRDRVRTDTQYF
J: TRBJ2-5; V: TRBV25-1; size: .; CDR3: CASSERQLQETQYF
J: TRBJ1-6; V: TRBV7-9; size: .; CDR3: CASSLGQGSPLHF
J: TRBJ1-2; V: TRBV7-8; size: .; CDR3: CASSLGEGPYGYTF
J: TRBJ2-4; V: TRBV15; size: few; CDR3: CATSRDSGGPIAKNIQYF
J: TRBJ1-1; V: TRBV19; size: few; CDR3: CASSIDSFEAFF
J: TRBJ1-1; V: TRBV12-3/TRBV12-4; size: many; CDR3: CASTTGLLEAFF